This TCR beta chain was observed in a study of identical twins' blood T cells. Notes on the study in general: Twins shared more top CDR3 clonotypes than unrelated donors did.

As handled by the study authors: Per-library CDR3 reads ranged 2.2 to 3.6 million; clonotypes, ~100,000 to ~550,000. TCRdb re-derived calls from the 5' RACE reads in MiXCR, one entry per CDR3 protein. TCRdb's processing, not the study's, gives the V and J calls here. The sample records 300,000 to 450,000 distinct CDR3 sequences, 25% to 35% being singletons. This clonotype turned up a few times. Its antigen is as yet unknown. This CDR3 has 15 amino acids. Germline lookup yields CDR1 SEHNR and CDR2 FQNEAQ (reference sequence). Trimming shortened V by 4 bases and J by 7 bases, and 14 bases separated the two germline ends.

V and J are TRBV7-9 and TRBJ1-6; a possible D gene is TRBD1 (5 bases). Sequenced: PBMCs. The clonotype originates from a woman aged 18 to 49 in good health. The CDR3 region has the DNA TGTGCCAGCAGCTCCTGGGGCAGAGCAAATTCACCCCTCCACTTT. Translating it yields CASSSWGRANSPLHF.